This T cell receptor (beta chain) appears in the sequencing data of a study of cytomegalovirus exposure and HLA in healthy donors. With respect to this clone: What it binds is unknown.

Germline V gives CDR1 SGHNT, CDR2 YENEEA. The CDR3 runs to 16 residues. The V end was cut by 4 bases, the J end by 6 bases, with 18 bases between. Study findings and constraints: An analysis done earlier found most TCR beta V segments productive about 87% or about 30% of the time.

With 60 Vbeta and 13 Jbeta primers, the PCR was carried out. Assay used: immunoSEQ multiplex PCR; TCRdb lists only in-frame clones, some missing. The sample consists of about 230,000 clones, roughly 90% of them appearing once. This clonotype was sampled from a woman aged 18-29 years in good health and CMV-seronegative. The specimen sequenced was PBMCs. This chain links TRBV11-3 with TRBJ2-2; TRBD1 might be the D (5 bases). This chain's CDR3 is CASSYRFGEGAGELFF. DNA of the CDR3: TGTGCCAGCAGCTACCGTTTCGGAGAAGGGGCCGGGGAGCTGTTTTTT.